The 18 T cell receptor beta chains listed next were all sequenced from one sample in a study of T cell responses to AZD1222 COVID-19 vaccine. Sequencing used immunoSEQ multiplex PCR; TCRdb keeps in-frame clones, though not all of them. The sample holds around 100,000 clones; 87% are singletons and the top ten take approximately 2.9%. The sample here was peripheral blood, taken on day 0 of AZD1222 vaccination. These receptors all stem from an adult in good health.

The chain is built from TRBV18 and TRBJ2-1; 7 bases align to TRBD1. The germline V gene has CDR1 KGHSH and CDR2 LQKENI. Trimming at V came to 8 bases and at J to 8 bases, leaving 12 bases not matched to a gene. The CDR3 runs to 14 residues. CDR3 loop: CASARNRGVDEQFF. In nucleotides, the CDR3 is TGTGCCAGCGCAAGGAACAGGGGTGTCGATGAGCAGTTCTTC.

The V call is TRBV19, the J call TRBJ2-6; 15 nucleotides match TRBD2. This CDR3 has 18 residues. With 6 bases clipped from V and 3 bases from J, the junction kept 6 bases outside the gene matches. Germline V gives CDR1 LNHDA, CDR2 SQIVND (reference sequence). CDR3 DNA sequence: TGTGCCAGTAGCACTCTGGGACTAGCGGGAGGTGGGGCCAACGTCCTGACTTTC. Its protein is CASSTLGLAGGGANVLTF.

This chain joins TRBV7-8 and TRBJ2-3; TRBD1 matches 8 bases. The V segment lost 5 bases and the J segment 6 bases; nucleotides outside the gene matches: 10. The CDR3 is made up of 15 amino acids. Germline CDR1 is SGHVS and CDR2 is FQNEAQ. CDR3: CASSPEDRDGDTQYF. CDR3 DNA: TGTGCCAGCAGCCCCGAGGACAGGGACGGGGATACGCAGTATTTT.

V and J are TRBV7-3 and TRBJ1-5; 9 bases are shared with TRBD1. This CDR3 has 13 residues. Looked up from germline, CDR1 is SGHTA and CDR2 is FQGTGA. V was clipped by 2 bases and J by 10 bases; unmatched bases: 3. CDR3 bases: TGTGCCAGCAGCTTAGAGGACAGGGGACCCCAGCATTTT. It specifies CASSLEDRGPQHF.

The chain recombines TRBV11-2 with TRBJ2-3; 12 bases match TRBD2. Looked up from germline, CDR1 is SGHAT and CDR2 is FQNNGV. Trimming cost V 0 bases and J 2 bases; bases outside gene matches: 6. The CDR3 is 18 amino acids. The CDR3: CASSLETSGGPLTDTQYF. In DNA form, the CDR3 reads TGTGCCAGCAGCTTAGAAACTAGCGGGGGGCCCCTCACAGATACGCAGTATTTT.

V is TRBV6-4 and J is TRBJ2-2; TRBD2 is a possible D gene (6 bases). Germline V CDR1 and CDR2: MRHNA, SNTAGT. This CDR3 is built from 18 residues. V shed 2 bases and J shed 2 bases, with 18 bases lying between them. CDR3 residues: CASSDGFSGGLNTGELFF. The CDR3 region has the DNA TGTGCCAGCAGTGACGGGTTTAGCGGCGGGCTAAACACCGGGGAGCTGTTTTTT.

This clone was picked up one time. The chain links TRBV29-1 to TRBJ2-3, with D possibly called TRBD1 or TRBD2 (5 bases each). Trimming shortened V by 7 bases and J by 5 bases, and 19 bases separated the two germline ends. The CDR3 loop spans 14 amino acids. Germline V gene lookup returns CDR1 SQVTM and CDR2 ANQGSEA. The CDR3 is CSGLVRGGKDTQYF. CDR3 DNA sequence: TGCAGCGGTTTAGTGAGGGGTGGGAAAGATACGCAGTATTTT.

This chain links TRBV13 with TRBJ2-5; possibly TRBD1 for D (8 bases). CDR3 length equals 14 residues. Germline V lookup: CDR1 PRHDT, CDR2 FYEKMQ (reference sequence). V shed 5 bases and J shed 5 bases, with 15 bases lying between them. CDR3 in DNA: TGTGCCAGCAGCCAAAAGCGGGACAGGGAGACCCAGTACTTC. Encoded protein: CASSQKRDRETQYF.

The chain has TRBV7-2 and TRBJ2-5; 10 bases are a match to TRBD2. Germline assignment: CDR1 SGHTA and CDR2 FQGNSA. This CDR3 contains 16 residues. The trim removed 4 bases at V and 5 bases at J, leaving 10 bases unmatched. The CDR3, as DNA: TGTGCCAGCAGCTCCGTAGCGGGGGGCTTGCGGGAGACCCAGTACTTC. Its translation: CASSSVAGGLRETQYF.

The chain has TRBV7-2 and TRBJ2-1; D perhaps matches TRBD2 (6 bases). V was pared by 2 bases and J by 10 bases, with 18 bases between. This CDR3 contains 15 residues. The germline V gene has CDR1 SGHTA and CDR2 FQGNSA. DNA of the CDR3: TGTGCCAGCAGCTTAACGGGAGTCGGGGTTCGGGAGCAGTTCTTC. Translation: CASSLTGVGVREQFF.

The rearrangement links TRBV18 to TRBJ1-5, with D tentatively TRBD1 (5 bases). Germline-derived CDR1 and CDR2 are KGHSH and LQKENI. This CDR3 is built from 16 residues. Trimming removed 2 bases from V and 6 bases from J, with 17 bases in between. The CDR3 reads CASSPKGTPGAQPQHF. The CDR3, as DNA: TGTGCCAGCTCACCAAAGGGGACGCCCGGGGCTCAGCCCCAGCATTTT.

The V and J genes are TRBV6-4 and TRBJ2-1; D is undetermined. Trimming removed 0 bases from V and 0 bases from J, with 9 bases in between. The germline V gene encodes CDR1 MRHNA and CDR2 SNTAGT. CDR3 length: 16 amino acids. CDR3 region: CASSDSARSSYNEQFF. CDR3 sequence (DNA): TGTGCCAGCAGTGACTCTGCACGGAGCTCCTACAATGAGCAGTTCTTC.

The chain is built from TRBV14 and TRBJ2-2, with D tentatively TRBD1 (5 bases). V lost 3 bases to trimming and J lost 6 bases, with 14 bases between them. Germline CDR1 is SGHDN and CDR2 is FVKESK. CDR3 length: 15 amino acids. CDR3 coding DNA: TGTGCCAGCAGCCATTATAAGGGGATCGCCGGGGAGCTGTTTTTT. Its translation is CASSHYKGIAGELFF.

As DNA, the CDR3 is TGTGCCTGGAGTGTATCTCCAGGGGGATCACCCCTCCACTTT. It yields the protein CAWSVSPGGSPLHF. V usage is TRBV30 and J usage is TRBJ1-6; 7 bases align to TRBD1. Per the germline V gene, CDR1 is GTSNPN and CDR2 is SVGIG (reference sequence). This CDR3 contains 14 residues. J gave up 10 bases and V 0 bases, and 6 bases lay outside the gene matches. Drawing the rest from reference TRBV30 and TRBJ1-6, the complete variable domain is SQTIHQWPATLVQPVGSPLSLECTVEGTSNPNLYWYRQAAGRGLQLLFYSVGIGQISSEVPQNLSASRPQDRQFILSSKKLLLSDSGFYLCAWSVSPGGSPLHFGNGTRLTVT.

This clone was recorded a few times. V is TRBV6-2 or TRBV6-3 and J is TRBJ2-1; a weak D match, TRBD1 (8 bases). Germline-derived CDR1 and CDR2 are MNHEY and SVGEGT. V shed 1 base and J shed 4 bases, with 11 bases lying between them. The CDR3 runs to 15 residues. This CDR3 reads CASSYLQGGYNEQFF. The CDR3 DNA sequence: TGTGCCAGCAGTTACTTACAGGGGGGGTACAATGAGCAGTTCTTC.

CDR3 sequence: CASSLGTRDGIYEQYF. The CDR3 bases are TGTGCCAGCAGCTTAGGTACCCGCGACGGAATCTACGAGCAGTACTTC. The chain recombines TRBV13 with TRBJ2-7; D is unclear. The CDR3 sequence is 16 residues long. Germline CDR1 reads PRHDT; CDR2 reads FYEKMQ (reference sequence). The V gene lost 0 bases and the J gene lost 3 bases, with 15 bases spanning the gap.

This sequence joins TRBV3-1 (or the pseudogene TRBV3-2) and TRBJ1-1; the D gene is possibly TRBD1 (5 bases). Germline CDR1 and CDR2: LGHDT and YNNKEL (reference sequence). The ends were cut back, 3 bases at V and 0 bases at J, with 11 bases in the middle. CDR3 size: 15 residues. For the CDR3, the DNA is TGTGCCAGCAGCCATAAACGGGGCCTGAACACTGAAGCTTTCTTT. Translation: CASSHKRGLNTEAFF.

The rearrangement joins TRBV5-8 to TRBJ1-1, with TRBD1 as a possible D gene (5 bases). Trimming removed 0 bases from V and 6 bases from J, with 9 bases in between. Looked up from germline, CDR1 is SGHTS and CDR2 is YDEGEE. The CDR3 is 13 residues long. The CDR3 loop is CASSLAPGAEAFF. CDR3 nucleotides: TGTGCCAGCAGCTTGGCTCCGGGGGCTGAAGCTTTCTTT.